The clone carrying this T cell receptor beta chain appeared a few times. The germline V gene has CDR1 SQVTM and CDR2 ANQGSEA. V lost 5 bases and J lost 1, with 17 bases in between. CDR3 length: 16 residues. The data belong to a study of T-cell reconstitution after alpha-beta-depleted transplantation in children. A TCRbeta library incorporating unique molecular identifiers was prepared. TCRdb processed the PCR reads anew with MiXCR; each CDR3 protein has one entry. The sample shows approximately 270,000 distinct CDR3 sequences, around 25% of them seen only once. This sequence originates from a female patient aged 2 to 10 who had a stem cell transplant for congenital amegakaryocytic thrombocytopenia, so the T cells may come from the graft donor. The chain uses TRBV29-1 and TRBJ1-4, with TRBD1 as a possible D gene (6 bases). The sequenced sample was PBMCs, mostly from graft donor cells, obtained 360 days after TCRalphabeta/CD19-depleted stem cell transplant. The CDR3 nucleotides read TGCAGCGTTCTACAGGGCGATGGTGGAACTAATGAAAAACTGTTTTTT. Residues: CSVLQGDGGTNEKLFF.